This T cell receptor (beta chain) stems from a study of T cells in Graves' hyperthyroidism and ophthalmopathy. To note about this clonotype: It may be a read error: a sequence one base away is much more abundant.

It was RNA transcripts that yielded the amplified TCR beta CDR3 regions. Primed by the HTBI set, a first-round RT-PCR was run on the TCR CDR3. TCRdb re-derived calls from the multiplex PCR reads in MiXCR, one entry per CDR3 protein. The table shows about 570,000 distinct CDR3 sequences, with 14% occurring only once. The germline V gene has CDR1 DFQATT and CDR2 SNEGSKA (reference sequence). The length of the CDR3 is 15 residues. Between the trimmed V and J ends, which lost 3 bases and 5 bases, there was a span of 17 bases. This TCR was recovered from a middle-aged woman with Graves' hyperthyroidism. J is TRBJ2-1 and V is TRBV20-1; possibly TRBD1 or TRBD2 for D (5 bases each). Sequencing used blood. The CDR3 is CSASLVGPPHNEQFF. CDR3 DNA: TGCAGTGCTAGTCTAGTGGGACCACCTCACAATGAGCAGTTCTTC.